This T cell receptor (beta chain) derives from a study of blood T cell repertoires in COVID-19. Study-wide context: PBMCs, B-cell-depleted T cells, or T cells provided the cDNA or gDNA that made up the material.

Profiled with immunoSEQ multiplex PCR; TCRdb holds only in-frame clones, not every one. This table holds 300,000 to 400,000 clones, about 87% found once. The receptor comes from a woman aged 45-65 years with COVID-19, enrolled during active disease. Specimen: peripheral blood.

CDR3 sequence: CASSPSTLTSGRRTGELFF. The CDR3 nucleotides are TGCGCCAGCAGCCCCTCGACTCTGACTAGCGGGCGTCGCACCGGGGAGCTGTTTTTT. V is TRBV4-1 and J is TRBJ2-2; 10 nucleotides line up with TRBD2. V dropped 4 bases and J dropped 4; count of bases not matched to a gene: 15. This CDR3 is built from 19 residues. CDR1 is MGHRA, CDR2 YSYEKL, per germline.